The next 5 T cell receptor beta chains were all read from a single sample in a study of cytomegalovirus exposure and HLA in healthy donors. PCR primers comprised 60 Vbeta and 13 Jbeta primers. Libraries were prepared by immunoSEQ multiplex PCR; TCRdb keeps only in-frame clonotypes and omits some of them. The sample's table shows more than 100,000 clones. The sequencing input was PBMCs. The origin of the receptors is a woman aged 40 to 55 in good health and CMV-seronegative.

The DNA of the CDR3 is TGTGCCAGCAGTTCGAGGGGGCCACAGGGTGAAGCTTTCTTT. Its protein is CASSSRGPQGEAFF. V gene TRBV28 combines with J gene TRBJ1-1; 7 nucleotides align to TRBD1. The CDR3 spans 14 residues. The trim removed 4 bases at V and 7 bases at J, leaving 9 bases unmatched. CDR1 MDHEN and CDR2 SYDVKM come from the germline V gene.

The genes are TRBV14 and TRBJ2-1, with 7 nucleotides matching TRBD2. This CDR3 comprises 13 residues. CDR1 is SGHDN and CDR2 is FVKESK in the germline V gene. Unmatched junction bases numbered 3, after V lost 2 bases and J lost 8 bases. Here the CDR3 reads CASSQLGRHEQFF. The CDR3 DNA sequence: TGTGCCAGCAGCCAACTCGGGAGGCATGAGCAGTTCTTC.

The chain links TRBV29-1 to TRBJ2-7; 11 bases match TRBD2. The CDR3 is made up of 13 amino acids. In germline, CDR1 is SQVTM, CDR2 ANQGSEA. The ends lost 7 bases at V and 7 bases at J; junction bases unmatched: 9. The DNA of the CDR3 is TGCAGCGCTAAGACTAGCGGGGAGGAGGAGCAGTACTTC. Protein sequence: CSAKTSGEEEQYF.

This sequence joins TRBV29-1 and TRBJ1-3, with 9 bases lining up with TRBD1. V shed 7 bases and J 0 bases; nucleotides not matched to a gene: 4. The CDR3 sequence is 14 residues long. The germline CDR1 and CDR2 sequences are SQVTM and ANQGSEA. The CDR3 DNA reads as TGCAGCGCCGGGACAGGGAACTCTGGAAACACCATATATTTT. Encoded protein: CSAGTGNSGNTIYF.

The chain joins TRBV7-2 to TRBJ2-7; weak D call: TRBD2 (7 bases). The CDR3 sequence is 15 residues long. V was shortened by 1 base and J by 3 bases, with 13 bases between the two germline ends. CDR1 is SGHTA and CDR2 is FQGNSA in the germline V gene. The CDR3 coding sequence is TGTGCCAGCAGCTTAGGGGGGGGCCTTCTCTACGAGCAGTACGTC. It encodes CASSLGGGLLYEQYV.